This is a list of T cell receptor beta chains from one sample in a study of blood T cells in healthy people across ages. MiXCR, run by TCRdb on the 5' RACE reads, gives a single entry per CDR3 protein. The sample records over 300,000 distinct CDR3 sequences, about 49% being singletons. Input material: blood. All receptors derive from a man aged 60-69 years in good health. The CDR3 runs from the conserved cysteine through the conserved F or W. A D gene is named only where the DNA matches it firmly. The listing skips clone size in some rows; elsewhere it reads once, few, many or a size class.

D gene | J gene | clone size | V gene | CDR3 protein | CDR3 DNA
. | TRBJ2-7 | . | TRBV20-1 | CSAIAETNSYEQYF | TGCAGTGCCATTGCCGAGACAAACTCCTACGAGCAGTACTTC
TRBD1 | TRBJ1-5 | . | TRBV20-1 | CSASRDRGTQPQHF | TGCAGTGCTAGTAGGGACAGGGGCACTCAGCCCCAGCATTTT
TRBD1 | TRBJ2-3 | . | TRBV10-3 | CAIRKGQGRSDTQYF | TGTGCCATCAGGAAGGGACAGGGTAGGTCAGATACGCAGTATTTT
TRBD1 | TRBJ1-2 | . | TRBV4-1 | CASSQGQGRTAYGYTF | TGCGCCAGCAGCCAGGGACAGGGCCGAACTGCCTATGGCTACACCTTC
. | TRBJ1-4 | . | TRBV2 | CAYRGRTETKEKLFF | TGTGCCTATAGAGGCCGTACAGAAACTAAGGAAAAACTGTTTTTT
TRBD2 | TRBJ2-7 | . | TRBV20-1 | CSARRSGRADEQYF | TGCAGTGCTAGAAGGAGCGGGAGGGCCGACGAGCAGTACTTC
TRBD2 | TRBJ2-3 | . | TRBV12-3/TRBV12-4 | CASSSRIGLRLAGAGGTDTQYF | TGTGCCAGCAGTTCAAGGATAGGCTTAAGGCTAGCGGGAGCCGGGGGCACAGATACGCAGTATTTT
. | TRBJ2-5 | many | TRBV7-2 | CASSPSTEGTQYF | TGTGCCAGCAGCCCGTCGACAGAGGGGACCCAGTACTTC
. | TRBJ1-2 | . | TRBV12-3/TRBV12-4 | CASSAGYGYTF | TGTGCCAGCAGTGCAGGGTATGGCTACACCTTC
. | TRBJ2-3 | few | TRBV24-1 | CATSDLGLTDTQYF | TGTGCCACCAGTGATTTGGGGCTCACAGATACGCAGTATTTT
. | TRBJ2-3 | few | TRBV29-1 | CSVEISTDTQYF | TGCAGCGTTGAGATAAGCACAGATACGCAGTATTTT
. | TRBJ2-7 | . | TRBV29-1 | CSVGDSEQYF | TGCAGCGTTGGTGACAGCGAGCAGTACTTC
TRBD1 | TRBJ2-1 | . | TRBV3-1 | CASSLGQERVNEQFF | TGTGCCAGCAGCCTCGGACAGGAACGGGTTAACGAGCAGTTCTTC
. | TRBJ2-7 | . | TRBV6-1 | CASRGTGTPTKYEQYF | TGTGCCAGCAGGGGGACCGGGACACCCACAAAATACGAGCAGTACTTC
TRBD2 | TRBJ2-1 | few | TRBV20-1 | CSARDPLLAGGPYEQFF | TGCAGTGCTAGAGATCCCCTTCTAGCGGGAGGGCCCTATGAGCAGTTCTTC
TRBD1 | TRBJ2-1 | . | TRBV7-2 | CASSPGTGRDNEQFF | TGTGCCAGCAGCCCAGGGACAGGGAGGGACAATGAGCAGTTCTTC
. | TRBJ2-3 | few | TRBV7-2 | CASSPQGGGRADTQYF | TGTGCCAGCAGCCCCCAAGGGGGGGGGAGGGCAGATACGCAGTATTTT
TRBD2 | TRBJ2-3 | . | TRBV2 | CASRTSGRADTQYF | TGTGCCAGCAGGACTAGCGGGAGAGCGGATACGCAGTATTTT
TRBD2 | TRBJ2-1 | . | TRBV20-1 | CSARDSQRDHLRDNEQFF | TGCAGTGCTAGAGATTCCCAGCGGGATCATTTAAGGGACAATGAGCAGTTCTTC
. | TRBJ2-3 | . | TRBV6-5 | CANRSDTQYF | TGTGCCAACAGGTCAGATACGCAGTATTTT